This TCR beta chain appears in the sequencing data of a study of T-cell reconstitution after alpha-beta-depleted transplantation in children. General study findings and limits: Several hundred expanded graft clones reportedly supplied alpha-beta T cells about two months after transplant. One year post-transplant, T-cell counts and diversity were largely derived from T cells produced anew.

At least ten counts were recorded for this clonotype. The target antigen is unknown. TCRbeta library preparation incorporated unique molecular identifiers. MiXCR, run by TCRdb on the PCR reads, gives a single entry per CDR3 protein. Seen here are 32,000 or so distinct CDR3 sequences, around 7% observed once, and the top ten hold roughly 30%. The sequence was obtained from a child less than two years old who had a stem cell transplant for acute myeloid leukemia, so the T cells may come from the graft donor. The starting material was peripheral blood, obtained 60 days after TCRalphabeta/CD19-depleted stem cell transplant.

CDR3 coding DNA: TGCAGTGCTAGGACTTACACTGAAGCTTTCTTT. Translated: CSARTYTEAFF. The chain couples TRBV20-1 to TRBJ1-1; D ambiguous. This CDR3 contains 11 residues. Per germline, CDR1 DFQATT and CDR2 SNEGSKA (reference sequence). Between the trimmed V and J ends, which lost 3 bases and 3 bases, there was a span of 5 bases.